Below are 25 T cell receptor beta chains sequenced from a single sample in a study of beta chain features in type 1 diabetes. Sequencing targeted expressed TCRB transcripts, as all isolated RNA had been reverse transcribed. Using immunoSEQ multiplex PCR, the repertoire was profiled, and TCRdb retains in-frame clones only, with some absent. The data hold 300,000 to 350,000 clones, with approximately 8% observed a single time. Input material: central memory CD4+ T cells from blood. The receptors here all came from a woman aged 18-30 years in good health.

The chain joins TRBV28 to TRBJ2-3; a weak D match, TRBD2 (6 bases). The germline V and J ends were trimmed by 1 base and 2 bases, with 16 bases remaining between them. CDR1 is MDHEN, CDR2 SYDVKM, per germline. This CDR3 region has 17 residues. The CDR3 region is CASSLSSYWEVTDTQYF. As DNA, the CDR3 is TGTGCCAGCAGTTTATCGTCCTATTGGGAGGTCACAGATACGCAGTATTTT.

This clone was observed at least ten times. The genes are TRBV27 and TRBJ2-7, with 10 bases lining up with TRBD2. The CDR3 runs 13 residues. With V trimmed by 9 bases and J by 1 base, 3 bases remained unmatched. Germline-derived CDR1 and CDR2 are MNHEY and SMNVEV (reference sequence). DNA for the CDR3: TGTGCCAGTGGGACTAGCGTATCCTACGAGCAGTACTTC. Translated, it gives CASGTSVSYEQYF.

V usage is TRBV4-3 and J usage is TRBJ2-3; tentatively, D is TRBD2 (6 bases). From germline, CDR1 is LGHNA and CDR2 YSLEER. The CDR3 spans 17 residues. V gave up 0 bases and J gave up 4 bases, with 17 bases separating them. The CDR3 reads CASSQDPPFGSADTQYF. CDR3 nucleotide sequence: TGCGCCAGCAGCCAAGATCCGCCATTCGGGAGCGCAGATACGCAGTATTTT.

This clone turned up a few times. The chain combines TRBV2 with TRBJ2-5; D may be TRBD2 (7 bases). Trimming removed 6 bases from V and 5 bases from J, with 19 bases in between. The CDR3 has 15 amino acids. CDR1 is SNHLY and CDR2 is FYNNEI in the germline V gene. For the CDR3, the DNA is TGTGCCAGCAGCCCGAGACGGGGGGCTGTTGAGACCCAGTACTTC. Protein sequence: CASSPRRGAVETQYF.

This clone was counted many times. This chain uses TRBV29-1 with TRBJ2-1; weak D call: TRBD2 (6 bases). This CDR3 has 14 amino acids. The ends were cut back, 3 bases at V and 11 bases at J, with 20 bases in the middle. Germline loops: CDR1 SQVTM, CDR2 ANQGSEA. The CDR3 sequence: CSVDGRSGQEKQFF. For the CDR3, the DNA is TGCAGCGTTGACGGTAGGAGCGGGCAAGAGAAGCAGTTCTTC.

V gene TRBV5-8 combines with J gene TRBJ2-1; 11 bases match TRBD1. Germline trimming cut 5 bases from V and 6 bases from J; bases unmatched to any gene: 19. The germline CDR1 and CDR2 sequences are SGHTS and YDEGEE. The CDR3 consists of 19 residues. Here the CDR3 DNA reads TGTGCCAGCAGAACCCAAGGACAGGGGGCCGTATCCGAGCCCAATGAGCAGTTCTTC. As protein: CASRTQGQGAVSEPNEQFF.

This sequence joins TRBV29-1 and TRBJ2-3, with D unclear. The germline gives CDR1 SQVTM, CDR2 ANQGSEA. There are 14 residues in the CDR3. V was clipped by 7 bases and J by 0 bases, with 14 bases between them. CDR3 sequence: CSGVGPTSTDTQYF. CDR3 bases: TGCAGCGGTGTGGGCCCAACCAGCACAGATACGCAGTATTTT.

The chain couples TRBV6-5 to TRBJ2-7, with D perhaps matching TRBD1 (6 bases). V lost 6 bases and J lost 4, with 10 bases in between. Looked up from germline, CDR1 is MNHEY and CDR2 is SVGAGI. This CDR3 is 12 amino acids long. The CDR3 DNA is TGTGCCAGCAGCTCCACAGGGTACGAGCAGTACTTC. This codes for CASSSTGYEQYF.

The table lists this clone with a few counts. The V call is TRBV29-1, the J call TRBJ2-3; perhaps D is TRBD1 or TRBD2 (5 bases each). Trimming took 2 bases from V and 10 from J, leaving 16 bases between them. CDR3 size: 13 residues. Germline CDR1 reads SQVTM; CDR2 reads ANQGSEA. This CDR3 reads CSVETWMGDPQYF. CDR3 DNA: TGCAGCGTTGAAACCTGGATGGGGGATCCGCAGTATTTT.

This sequence joins TRBV6-1 and TRBJ2-7; D could derive from TRBD1 or TRBD2 (5 bases each). The germline gives CDR1 MNHNS, CDR2 SASEGT. This CDR3 is built from 13 residues. The V and J ends lost 5 bases and 4 bases respectively, with 12 bases between them. CDR3 protein: CASSQGAFYEQYF. In nucleotides, the CDR3 is TGTGCCAGCAGTCAGGGAGCGTTTTACGAGCAGTACTTC.

The chain links TRBV27 to TRBJ1-2; the match to TRBD1 covers 9 bases. Germline V gene sequence: CDR1 MNHEY, CDR2 SMNVEV (reference sequence). CDR3 size: 15 residues. The J segment lost 4 bases and the V segment lost 5 bases, leaving 8 bases of the junction unmatched. DNA of the CDR3: TGTGCCAGCAGTCCGACAGGGGGAGCCCGCTATGGCTACACCTTC. Its protein product is CASSPTGGARYGYTF.

This clone was observed a few times. The chain employs TRBV29-1 and TRBJ2-2, with 8 bases fitting TRBD2. Germline lookup yields CDR1 SQVTM and CDR2 ANQGSEA. CDR3 length: 14 amino acids. Losses at the gene ends were 7 bases for V and 1 base for J; bases not matched to a gene: 5. The CDR3 DNA sequence: TGCAGCGCCCTAGCGGGTCTGAACACCGGGGAGCTGTTTTTT. As protein: CSALAGLNTGELFF.

V is TRBV5-4 and J is TRBJ2-7, with a possible D match to TRBD1 (6 bases). Deletions cut 0 bases from V and 6 bases from J, with 19 bases between. The CDR3 is made up of 16 amino acids. Germline V lookup: CDR1 SGHNT, CDR2 YYREEE (reference sequence). The CDR3 nucleotides read TGTGCCAGCAGCTTGGATGGGTGGGGACACCGCGGCGAGCAGTACTTC. Translated, it gives CASSLDGWGHRGEQYF.

A few counts support this clone. This rearrangement joins TRBV21-1 to TRBJ2-5; the table's D call TRBD1 went unverified against the DNA. TRBV21-1 is deemed a pseudogene. The CDR3 sequence is 13 residues long. This CDR3 is CASSKPEKETQYF. CDR3 coding DNA: TGTGCCAGCAGCAAGCCAGAAAAAGAGACCCAGTACTTC.

The V and J genes are TRBV6-6 and TRBJ2-5; 11 bases map to TRBD1. The CDR3 covers 16 residues. V lost 0 bases, J lost 4 bases, and 4 bases stayed unmatched. The germline CDR1 and CDR2 sequences are MNHNY and SVGAGI (reference sequence). The CDR3 DNA sequence: TGTGCCAGCAGTTACTCTTGGACAGGGGGCGGAGAGACCCAGTACTTC. This translates into CASSYSWTGGGETQYF.

The chain links TRBV5-1 to TRBJ2-5; unclear D gene. The ends were cut back, 2 bases at V and 10 bases at J, with 15 bases in the middle. The CDR3 sequence is 13 residues long. Germline CDR1 SGHRS, CDR2 YFSETQ. The CDR3 DNA follows: TGCGCCAGCAGCTTAGGCTATTCGGAGCGCCAGTACTTC. The encoded protein is CASSLGYSERQYF.

This clone was observed a few times. The CDR3 is CASSLVEGQGAEAFF. The CDR3 DNA follows: TGCGCCAGCAGCTTGGTAGAAGGACAGGGGGCTGAAGCTTTCTTT. This rearrangement joins TRBV5-1 to TRBJ1-1; 10 nucleotides agree with TRBD1. J gave up 6 bases and V 0 bases, and 5 bases lay outside the gene matches. CDR1 SGHRS and CDR2 YFSETQ come from the germline V gene. This CDR3 has 15 residues. Full variable domain (rest looked up from reference TRBV5-1 and TRBJ1-1): KAGVTQTPRYLIKTRGQQVTLSCSPISGHRSVSWYQQTPGQGLQFLFEYFSETQRNKGNFPGRFSGRQFSNSRSEMNVSTLELGDSALYLCASSLVEGQGAEAFFGQGTRLTVV.

This chain uses TRBV7-8 with TRBJ2-2; D ambiguous. The CDR3 spans 14 residues. V was pared by 2 bases and J by 7 bases, with 11 bases between. Looked up from germline, CDR1 is SGHVS and CDR2 is FQNEAQ. CDR3 sequence reads: CASSLNQEYGELFF. The DNA for the CDR3 is TGTGCCAGCAGCTTAAACCAGGAATACGGGGAGCTGTTTTTT.

V gene TRBV7-2 combines with J gene TRBJ2-3, with 11 bases identical to TRBD1. The ends lost 7 bases at V and 9 bases at J; junction bases unmatched: 6. CDR3 size: 13 residues. Per germline, CDR1 SGHTA and CDR2 FQGNSA. CDR3 bases: TGTGCCAGCATCGGACAGGGGGCTGGCACGCAGTATTTT. Translated: CASIGQGAGTQYF.

This clone was seen a handful of times. The DNA of the CDR3 is TGTGCCAGCACCCCTTGGGCGGGGGATACGCAGTATTTT. This codes for CASTPWAGDTQYF. The chain links TRBV28 to TRBJ2-3; possible D gene TRBD2, 6 bases. The ends were cut back, 7 bases at V and 6 bases at J, with 14 bases in the middle. Germline loops: CDR1 MDHEN, CDR2 SYDVKM. This CDR3 is built from 13 residues.

This clone was seen a handful of times. This may arise from a read error, as a much more abundant clone is one base away. The CDR3 bases are TGTGCCAGCAGCTTCCAGGGGGCAGGGGAGACCCAGTACTTC. Translated: CASSFQGAGETQYF. This chain links TRBV7-9 with TRBJ2-5; 8 bases are a match to TRBD1. The trim removed 3 bases at V and 5 bases at J, leaving 5 bases unmatched. This CDR3 comprises 14 residues. Per the germline V gene, CDR1 is SEHNR and CDR2 is FQNEAQ (reference sequence).

The V and J genes are TRBV7-3 and TRBJ1-1, with a possible D match to TRBD1 (5 bases). The CDR3 extends over 14 amino acids. Trimming took 6 bases from V and 1 from J, leaving 12 bases between them. Germline lookup yields CDR1 SGHTA and CDR2 FQGTGA. The CDR3 nucleotides read TGTGCCAGCAGTCTTTCGGGGGAGAACACTGAAGCTTTCTTT. Its translation: CASSLSGENTEAFF. Looking up the rest from reference TRBV7-3 and TRBJ1-1 gives the full variable domain: GAGVSQTPSNKVTEKGKYVELRCDPISGHTALYWYRQSLGQGPEFLIYFQGTGAADDSGLPNDRFFAVRPEGSVSTLKIQRTERGDSAVYLCASSLSGENTEAFFGQGTRLTVV.

J is TRBJ1-2 and V is TRBV7-2; the match to TRBD1 covers 9 bases. The germline V gene has CDR1 SGHTA and CDR2 FQGNSA. With 5 bases clipped from V and 4 bases from J, the junction kept 14 bases outside the gene matches. The CDR3 has 17 amino acids. CDR3 in amino acids: CASSPPPGTGFFYGYTF. CDR3 in DNA: TGTGCCAGCAGCCCTCCACCGGGGACAGGGTTTTTCTATGGCTACACCTTC.

This sequence joins TRBV7-8 and TRBJ1-1; 7 positions agree with TRBD1. The V segment lost 1 base and the J segment 6 bases; nucleotides outside the gene matches: 5. The CDR3 runs to 14 residues. Per germline, CDR1 SGHVS and CDR2 FQNEAQ. In nucleotides, the CDR3 is TGTGCCAGCAGCTTAGTTCAGGGGGTCGCTGAAGCTTTCTTT. Encoded protein: CASSLVQGVAEAFF.

CDR3 residues: CASSYSGRTNTGELFF. The CDR3 bases are TGTGCCAGCAGTTACTCCGGGAGGACCAACACCGGGGAGCTGTTTTTT. This sequence joins TRBV6-6 and TRBJ2-2; 7 nucleotides match TRBD2. The CDR3 contains 16 residues. The junction had 3 bases not matched to a gene; V was cut back by 0 bases and J by 2 bases. Germline V CDR1 and CDR2: MNHNY, SVGAGI (reference sequence).